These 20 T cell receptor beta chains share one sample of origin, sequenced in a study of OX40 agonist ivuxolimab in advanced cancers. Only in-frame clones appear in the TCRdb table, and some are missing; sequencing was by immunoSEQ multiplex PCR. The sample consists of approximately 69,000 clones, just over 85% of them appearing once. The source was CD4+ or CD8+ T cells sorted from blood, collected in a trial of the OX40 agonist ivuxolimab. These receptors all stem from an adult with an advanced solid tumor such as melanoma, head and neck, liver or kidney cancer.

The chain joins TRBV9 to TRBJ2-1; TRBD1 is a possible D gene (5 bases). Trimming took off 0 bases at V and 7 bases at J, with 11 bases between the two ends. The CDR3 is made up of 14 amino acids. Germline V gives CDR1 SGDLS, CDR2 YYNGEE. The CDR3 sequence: CASSVAGHPNEQFF. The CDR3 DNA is TGTGCCAGCAGCGTAGCAGGGCACCCTAATGAGCAGTTCTTC. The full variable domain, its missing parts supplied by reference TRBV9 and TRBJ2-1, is DSGVTQTPKHLITATGQRVTLRCSPRSGDLSVYWYQQSLDQGLQFLIQYYNGEERAKGNILERFSAQQFPDLHSELNLSSLELGDSALYFCASSVAGHPNEQFFGPGTRLTVL.

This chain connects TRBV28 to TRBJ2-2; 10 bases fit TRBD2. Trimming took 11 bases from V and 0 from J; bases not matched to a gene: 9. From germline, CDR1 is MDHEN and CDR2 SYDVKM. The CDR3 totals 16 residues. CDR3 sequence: CASRSGGLTNTGELFF. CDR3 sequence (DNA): TGTGCCTCCCGTAGCGGGGGGCTTACGAACACCGGGGAGCTGTTTTTT.

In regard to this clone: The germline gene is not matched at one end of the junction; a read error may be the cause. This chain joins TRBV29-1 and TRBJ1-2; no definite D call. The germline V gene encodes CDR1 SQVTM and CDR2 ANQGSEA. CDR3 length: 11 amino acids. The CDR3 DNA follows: TGTTCTGGCACAGCTAACTATGGCTACACCTTC. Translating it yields CSGTANYGYTF.

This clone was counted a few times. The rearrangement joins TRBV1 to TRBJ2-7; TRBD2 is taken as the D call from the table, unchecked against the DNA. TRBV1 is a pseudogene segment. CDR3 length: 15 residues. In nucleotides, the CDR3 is TGCACCAGCAGCGCACTAGCGGGGGCGACCTACGAGCAGTACTTC. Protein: CTSSALAGATYEQYF.

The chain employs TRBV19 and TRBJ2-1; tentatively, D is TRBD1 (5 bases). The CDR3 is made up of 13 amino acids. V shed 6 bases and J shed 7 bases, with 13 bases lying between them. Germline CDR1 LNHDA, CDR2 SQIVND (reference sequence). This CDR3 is CASSPRQPNEQFF. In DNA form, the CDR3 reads TGTGCCAGTAGCCCACGACAGCCGAATGAGCAGTTCTTC.

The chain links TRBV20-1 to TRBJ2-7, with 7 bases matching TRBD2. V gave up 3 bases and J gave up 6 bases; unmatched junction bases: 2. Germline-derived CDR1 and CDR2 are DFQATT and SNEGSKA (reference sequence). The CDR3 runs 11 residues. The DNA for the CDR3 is TGCAGTGCTAGTTCGGGGGGCGAGCAGTACTTC. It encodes CSASSGGEQYF.

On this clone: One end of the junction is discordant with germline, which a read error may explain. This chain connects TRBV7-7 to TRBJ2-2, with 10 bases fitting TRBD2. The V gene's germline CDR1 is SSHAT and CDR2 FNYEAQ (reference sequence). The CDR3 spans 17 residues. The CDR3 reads CASSLAGGGVSAGELFF. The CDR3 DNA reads TGTGCTAGCAGCTTAGCGGGAGGAGGAGTTTCGGCCGGGGAGCTGTTTTTT.

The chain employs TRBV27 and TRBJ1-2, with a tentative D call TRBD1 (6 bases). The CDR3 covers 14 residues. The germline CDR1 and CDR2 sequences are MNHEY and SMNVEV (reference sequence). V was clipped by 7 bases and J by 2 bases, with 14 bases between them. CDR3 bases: TGTGCCAGCAAGGTTAGGGGGGGCAACTATGGCTACACCTTC. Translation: CASKVRGGNYGYTF.

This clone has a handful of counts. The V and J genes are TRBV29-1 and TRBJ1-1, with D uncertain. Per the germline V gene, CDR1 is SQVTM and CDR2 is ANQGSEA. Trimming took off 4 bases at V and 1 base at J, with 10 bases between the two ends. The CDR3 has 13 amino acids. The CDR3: CSVANRGNTEAFF. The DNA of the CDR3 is TGCAGCGTTGCAAACCGGGGGAACACTGAAGCTTTCTTT.

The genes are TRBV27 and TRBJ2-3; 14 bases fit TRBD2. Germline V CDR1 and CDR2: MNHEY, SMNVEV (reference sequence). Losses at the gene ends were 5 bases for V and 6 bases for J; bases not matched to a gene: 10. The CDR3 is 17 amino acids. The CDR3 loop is CASSLLRLAGGVDTQYF. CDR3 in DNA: TGTGCCAGCAGTCTCCTTAGACTAGCGGGGGGGGTGGATACGCAGTATTTT.

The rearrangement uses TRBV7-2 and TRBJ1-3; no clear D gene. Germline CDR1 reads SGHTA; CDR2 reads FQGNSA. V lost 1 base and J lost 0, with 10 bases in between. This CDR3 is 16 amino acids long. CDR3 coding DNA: TGTGCCAGCAGCTTAGATAGTGTTTACTCTGGAAACACCATATATTTT. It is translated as CASSLDSVYSGNTIYF.

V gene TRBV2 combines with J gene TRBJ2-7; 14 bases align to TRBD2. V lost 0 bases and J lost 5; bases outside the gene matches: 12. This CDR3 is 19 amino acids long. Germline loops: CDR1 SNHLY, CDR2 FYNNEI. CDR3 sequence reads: CASSEASGTSGGPPHEQYF. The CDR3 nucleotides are TGTGCCAGCAGTGAAGCGTCCGGGACTAGCGGGGGTCCCCCCCACGAGCAGTACTTC. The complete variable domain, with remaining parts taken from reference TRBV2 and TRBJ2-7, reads EPEVTQTPSHQVTQMGQEVILRCVPISNHLYFYWYRQILGQKVEFLVSFYNNEISEKSEIFDDQFSVERPDGSNFTLKIRSTKLEDSAMYFCASSEASGTSGGPPHEQYFGPGTRLTVT.

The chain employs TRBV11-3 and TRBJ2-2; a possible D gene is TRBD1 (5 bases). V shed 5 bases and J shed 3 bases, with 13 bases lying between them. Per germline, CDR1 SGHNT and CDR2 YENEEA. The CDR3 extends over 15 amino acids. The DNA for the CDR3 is TGTGCCAGCAGCCTTGGGCAGGGTGACACCGGGGAGCTGTTTTTT. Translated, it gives CASSLGQGDTGELFF.

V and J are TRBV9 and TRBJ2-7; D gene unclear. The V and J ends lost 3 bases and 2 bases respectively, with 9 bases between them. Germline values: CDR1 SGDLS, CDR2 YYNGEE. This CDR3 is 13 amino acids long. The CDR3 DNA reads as TGTGCCAGCAGCGGGACCGCGACCTACGAGCAGTACTTC. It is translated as CASSGTATYEQYF.

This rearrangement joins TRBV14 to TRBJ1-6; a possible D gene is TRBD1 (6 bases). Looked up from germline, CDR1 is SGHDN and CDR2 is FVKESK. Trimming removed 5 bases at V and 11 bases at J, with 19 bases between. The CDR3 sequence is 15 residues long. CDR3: CASSADRPAGTPLHF. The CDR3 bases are TGTGCCAGCAGCGCCGACAGGCCGGCCGGGACACCCCTCCACTTT.

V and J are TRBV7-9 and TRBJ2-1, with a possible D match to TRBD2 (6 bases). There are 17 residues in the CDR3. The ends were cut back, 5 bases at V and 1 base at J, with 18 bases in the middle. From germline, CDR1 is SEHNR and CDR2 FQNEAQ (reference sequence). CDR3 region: CASSRRPGEESYNEQFF. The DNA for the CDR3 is TGTGCCAGCAGCCGCCGCCCGGGAGAAGAATCCTACAATGAGCAGTTCTTC.

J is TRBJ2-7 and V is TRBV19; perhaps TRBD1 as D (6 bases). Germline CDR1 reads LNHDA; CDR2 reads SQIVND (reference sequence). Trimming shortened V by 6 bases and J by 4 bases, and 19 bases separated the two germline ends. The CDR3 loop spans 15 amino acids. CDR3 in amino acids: CASSVGSDSRYEQYF. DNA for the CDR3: TGTGCCAGTAGCGTGGGGTCGGACAGCAGATACGAGCAGTACTTC.

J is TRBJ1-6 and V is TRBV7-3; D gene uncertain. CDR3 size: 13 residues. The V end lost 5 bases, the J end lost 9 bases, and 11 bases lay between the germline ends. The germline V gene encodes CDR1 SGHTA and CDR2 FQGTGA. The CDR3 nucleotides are TGTGCCAGCAGCCCCCGAGAGGGTTCACCCCTCCACTTT. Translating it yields CASSPREGSPLHF.

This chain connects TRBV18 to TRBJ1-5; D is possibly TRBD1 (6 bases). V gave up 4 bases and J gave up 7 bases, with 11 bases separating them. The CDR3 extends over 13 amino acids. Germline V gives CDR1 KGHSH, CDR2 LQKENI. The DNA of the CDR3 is TGTGCCAGCTCACAAGGGGGAACCCAGCCCCAGCATTTT. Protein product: CASSQGGTQPQHF.

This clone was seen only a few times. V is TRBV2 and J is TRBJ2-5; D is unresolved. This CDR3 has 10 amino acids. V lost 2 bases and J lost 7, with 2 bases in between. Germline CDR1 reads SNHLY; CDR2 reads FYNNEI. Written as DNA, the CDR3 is TGTGCCAGCAGTGAACGGACCCAGTACTTC. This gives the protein CASSERTQYF.